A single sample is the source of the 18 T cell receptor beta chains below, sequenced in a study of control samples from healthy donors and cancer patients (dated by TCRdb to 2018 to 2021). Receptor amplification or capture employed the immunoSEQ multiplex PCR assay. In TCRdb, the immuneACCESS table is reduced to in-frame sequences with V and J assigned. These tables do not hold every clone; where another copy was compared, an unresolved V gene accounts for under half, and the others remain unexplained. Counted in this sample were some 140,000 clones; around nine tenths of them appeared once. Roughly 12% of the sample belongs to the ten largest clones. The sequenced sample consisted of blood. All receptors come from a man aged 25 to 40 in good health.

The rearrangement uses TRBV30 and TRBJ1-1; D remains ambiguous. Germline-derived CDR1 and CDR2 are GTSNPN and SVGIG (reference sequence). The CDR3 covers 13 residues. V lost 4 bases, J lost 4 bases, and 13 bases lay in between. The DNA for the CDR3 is TGTGCCTGGACGTCGGGAGGGTCCACTGAAGCTTTCTTT. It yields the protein CAWTSGGSTEAFF.

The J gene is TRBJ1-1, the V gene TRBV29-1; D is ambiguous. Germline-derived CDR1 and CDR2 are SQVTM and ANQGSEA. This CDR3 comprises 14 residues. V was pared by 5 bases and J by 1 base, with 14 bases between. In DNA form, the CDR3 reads TGCAGCGTTACTTACATAGGAAGGAACACTGAAGCTTTCTTT. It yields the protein CSVTYIGRNTEAFF.

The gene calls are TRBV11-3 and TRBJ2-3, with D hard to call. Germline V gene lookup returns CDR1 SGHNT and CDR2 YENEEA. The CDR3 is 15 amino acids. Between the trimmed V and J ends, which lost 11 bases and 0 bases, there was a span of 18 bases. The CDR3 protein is CASRGPGTSTDTQYF. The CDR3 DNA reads TGTGCCTCTAGAGGTCCGGGCACTAGCACAGATACGCAGTATTTT.

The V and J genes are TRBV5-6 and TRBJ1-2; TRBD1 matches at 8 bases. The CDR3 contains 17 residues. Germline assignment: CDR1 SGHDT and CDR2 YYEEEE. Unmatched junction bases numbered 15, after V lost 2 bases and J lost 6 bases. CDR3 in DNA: TGTGCCAGCAGCTTTTTGTCAAGGACAGGGAATGAAGATGGCTACACCTTC. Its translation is CASSFLSRTGNEDGYTF.

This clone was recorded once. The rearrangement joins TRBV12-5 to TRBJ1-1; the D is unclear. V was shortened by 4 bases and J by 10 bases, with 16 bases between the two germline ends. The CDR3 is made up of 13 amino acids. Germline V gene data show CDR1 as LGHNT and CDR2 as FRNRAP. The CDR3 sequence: CASGYSGATRAFF. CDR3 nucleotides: TGTGCTAGTGGTTACTCCGGAGCTACTAGAGCTTTCTTT. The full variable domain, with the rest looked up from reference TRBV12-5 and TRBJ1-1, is DARVTQTPRHKVTEMGQEVTMRCQPILGHNTVFWYRQTMMQGLELLAYFRNRAPLDDSGMPKDRFSAEMPDATLATLKIQPSEPRDSAVYFCASGYSGATRAFFGQGTRLTVV.

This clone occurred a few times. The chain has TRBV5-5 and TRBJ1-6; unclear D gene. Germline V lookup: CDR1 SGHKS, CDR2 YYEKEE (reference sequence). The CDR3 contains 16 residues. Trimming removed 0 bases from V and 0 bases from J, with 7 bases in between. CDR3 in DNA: TGTGCCAGCAGCTTGGGAAGCAGCTCCTATAATTCACCCCTCCACTTT. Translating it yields CASSLGSSSYNSPLHF.

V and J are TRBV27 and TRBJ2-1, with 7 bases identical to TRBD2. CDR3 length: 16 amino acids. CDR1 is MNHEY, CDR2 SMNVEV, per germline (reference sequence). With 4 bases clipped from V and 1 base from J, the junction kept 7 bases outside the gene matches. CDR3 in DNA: TGTGCCAGCAGTTCCCCAGGCGGGAGTTCCTACAATGAGCAGTTCTTC. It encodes CASSSPGGSSYNEQFF.

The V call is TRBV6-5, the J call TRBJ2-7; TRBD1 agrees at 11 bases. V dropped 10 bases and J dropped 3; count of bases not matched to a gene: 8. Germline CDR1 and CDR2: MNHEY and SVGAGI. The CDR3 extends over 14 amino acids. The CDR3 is CAIRTGGAGYEQYF. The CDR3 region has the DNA TGTGCCATTCGGACAGGGGGCGCCGGCTACGAGCAGTACTTC.

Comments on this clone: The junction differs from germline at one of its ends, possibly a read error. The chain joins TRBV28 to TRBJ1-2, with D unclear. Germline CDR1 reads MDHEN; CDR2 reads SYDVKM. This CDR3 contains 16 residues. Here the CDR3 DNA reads TGTGCCAGCAGCTTATCAGGAGGCCCGGGGTACTATGGCTACACCTTC. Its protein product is CASSLSGGPGYYGYTF.

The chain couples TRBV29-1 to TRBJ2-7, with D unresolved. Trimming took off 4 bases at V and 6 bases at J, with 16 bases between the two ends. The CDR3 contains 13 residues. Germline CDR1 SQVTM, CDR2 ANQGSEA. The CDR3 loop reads CSVVGRYGSEQYF. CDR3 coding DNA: TGCAGCGTTGTAGGAAGGTACGGGTCCGAGCAGTACTTC.

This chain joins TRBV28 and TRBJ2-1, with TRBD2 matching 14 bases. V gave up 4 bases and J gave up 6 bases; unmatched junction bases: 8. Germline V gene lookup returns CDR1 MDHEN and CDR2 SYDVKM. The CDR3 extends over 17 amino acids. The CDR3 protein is CASSSIFGTSGSNEQFF. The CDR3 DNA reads TGTGCCAGCAGTTCCATCTTTGGGACTAGCGGGAGCAATGAGCAGTTCTTC.

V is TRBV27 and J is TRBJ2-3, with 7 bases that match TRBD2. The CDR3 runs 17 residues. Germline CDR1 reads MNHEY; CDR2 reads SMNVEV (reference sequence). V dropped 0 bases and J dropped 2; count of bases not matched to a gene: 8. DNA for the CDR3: TGTGCCAGCAGTTTATCGGTCCTAGCGGTACACACAGATACGCAGTATTTT. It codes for CASSLSVLAVHTDTQYF.

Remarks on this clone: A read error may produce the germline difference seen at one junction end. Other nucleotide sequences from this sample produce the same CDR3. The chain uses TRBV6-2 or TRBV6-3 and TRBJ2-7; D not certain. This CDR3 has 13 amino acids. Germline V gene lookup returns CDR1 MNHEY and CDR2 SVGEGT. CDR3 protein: CASSYENQYEQYF. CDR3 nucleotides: TGTGCTAGCAGTTATGAAAACCAATACGAGCAGTACTTC.

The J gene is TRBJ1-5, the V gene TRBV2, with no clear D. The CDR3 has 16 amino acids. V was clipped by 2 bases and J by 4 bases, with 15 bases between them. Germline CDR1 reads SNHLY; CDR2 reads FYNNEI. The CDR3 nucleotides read TGTGCCAGCAGTGAATTGGGCCAACTGGGGAATCAGCCCCAGCATTTT. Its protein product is CASSELGQLGNQPQHF.

CDR3 residues: CASSFLAGGPGELFF. In nucleotides, the CDR3 is TGTGCCAGCAGCTTTCTAGCGGGAGGGCCCGGGGAGCTGTTTTTT. This chain joins TRBV11-3 and TRBJ2-2; TRBD2 matches at 12 bases. Trimming at V came to 3 bases and at J to 6 bases, leaving 2 bases not matched to a gene. The CDR3 is made up of 15 amino acids. Germline CDR1 and CDR2: SGHNT and YENEEA. Together with reference TRBV11-3 and TRBJ2-2, the CDR3 gives the full variable domain: EAGVVQSPRYKIIEKKQPVAFWCNPISGHNTLYWYLQNLGQGPELLIRYENEEAVDDSQLPKDRFSAERLKGVDSTLKIQPAELGDSAVYLCASSFLAGGPGELFFGEGSRLTVL.

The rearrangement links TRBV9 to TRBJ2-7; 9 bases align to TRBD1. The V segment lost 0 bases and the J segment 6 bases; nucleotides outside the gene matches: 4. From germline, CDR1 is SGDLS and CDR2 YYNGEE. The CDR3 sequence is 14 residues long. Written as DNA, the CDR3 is TGTGCCAGCAGCGTAGAACGGGACAGGGTCGAGCAGTACTTC. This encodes CASSVERDRVEQYF.

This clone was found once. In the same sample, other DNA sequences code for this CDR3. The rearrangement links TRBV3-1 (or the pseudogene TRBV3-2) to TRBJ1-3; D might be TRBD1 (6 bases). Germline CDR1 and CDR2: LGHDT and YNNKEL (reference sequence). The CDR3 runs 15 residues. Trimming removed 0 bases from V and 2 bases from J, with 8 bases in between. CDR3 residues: CASSQDSGAGNTIYF. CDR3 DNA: TGTGCCAGCAGCCAAGATTCAGGGGCTGGAAACACCATATATTTT.

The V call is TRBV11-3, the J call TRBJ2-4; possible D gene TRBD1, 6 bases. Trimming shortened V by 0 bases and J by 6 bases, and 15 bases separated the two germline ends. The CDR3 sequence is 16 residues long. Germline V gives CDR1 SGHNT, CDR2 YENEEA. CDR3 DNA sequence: TGTGCCAGCAGCTTAGAACACAGGGTAGGATCAAACATTCAGTACTTC. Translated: CASSLEHRVGSNIQYF.